A single sample gave rise to the 21 T cell receptor beta chains below, sequenced in a study of blood T cell repertoires in COVID-19 (dated by TCRdb to the early 2020s). Preparation of the library involved the immunoSEQ multiplex PCR assay. As stored in TCRdb, this immuneACCESS dataset retains in-frame rearrangements with V and J assigned. A fraction of the clones does not appear; measured against another copy, unresolved V genes explain less than half of the discrepancy, and the remainder lacks a known reason. The sample includes roughly 26,000 clones, with 65% to 90% observed a single time. The top ten hold more than 20% of the sample. Specimen: peripheral blood. These receptor sequences come from a human donor in a cohort sampled during active COVID-19.

The chain is built from TRBV4-3 and TRBJ1-3; D call uncertain. Trimming removed 1 base from V and 3 bases from J, with 7 bases in between. In germline, CDR1 is LGHNA, CDR2 YSLEER. This CDR3 comprises 14 residues. The CDR3 sequence is CASSQARDGNTIYF. CDR3 coding DNA: TGCGCCAGCAGCCAAGCGAGGGATGGAAACACCATATATTTT.

CDR3 nucleotide sequence: TGTGCCAGCAGGTACTGGGGGCGGCGATCGGCTGAAGCTTTCTTT. It yields the protein CASRYWGRRSAEAFF. The J gene is TRBJ1-1, the V gene TRBV11-2, with D perhaps matching TRBD1 (6 bases). Germline CDR1 is SGHAT and CDR2 is FQNNGV. V was shortened by 6 bases and J by 6 bases, with 20 bases between the two germline ends. The CDR3 contains 15 residues.

V usage is TRBV28 and J usage is TRBJ2-7, with a possible D match to TRBD2 (7 bases). With 8 bases removed from V and 6 bases from J, the gap between germline ends came to 17 bases. The CDR3 runs to 13 residues. Germline V gene sequence: CDR1 MDHEN, CDR2 SYDVKM. The CDR3, as DNA: TGTGCCAGCGGGGGGGCCCGGGGCGTCGAGCAGTACTTC. It is translated as CASGGARGVEQYF.

The rearrangement links TRBV28 to TRBJ2-7; 8 nucleotides match TRBD2. The CDR3 runs to 16 residues. The V gene's germline CDR1 is MDHEN and CDR2 SYDVKM. The junction had 14 bases not matched to a gene; V was cut back by 8 bases and J by 2 bases. The CDR3 DNA is TGTGCCAGCCAAGGGATCGGGGGGGGGATCCCCTACGAGCAGTACTTC. It is translated as CASQGIGGGIPYEQYF.

This clone was picked up a small number of times. J is TRBJ1-5 and V is TRBV13; 10 positions match TRBD1. J lost 7 bases, V lost 4 bases, and 7 bases had no gene match. Germline CDR1 is PRHDT and CDR2 is FYEKMQ (reference sequence). The CDR3 contains 15 residues. The CDR3 nucleotides are TGTGCCAGCAGCTGGGGACAGGGGAGAGGGCAGCCCCAGCATTTT. Its translation is CASSWGQGRGQPQHF. The entire variable domain, with the rest obtained from reference TRBV13 and TRBJ1-5, is as follows: AAGVIQSPRHLIKEKRETATLKCYPIPRHDTVYWYQQGPGQDPQFLISFYEKMQSDKGSIPDRFSAQQFSDYHSELNMSSLELGDSALYFCASSWGQGRGQPQHFGDGTRLSIL.

V and J are TRBV4-1 and TRBJ1-5; no clear D gene. The CDR3 loop spans 13 amino acids. Germline CDR1 is MGHRA and CDR2 is YSYEKL. Trimming pared 1 base from V and 5 bases from J, leaving 6 bases between. CDR3 loop: CASSQVRDQPQHF. The CDR3 nucleotides are TGCGCCAGCAGCCAAGTACGGGATCAGCCCCAGCATTTT.

V gene TRBV25-1 combines with J gene TRBJ2-1; the match to TRBD2 covers 12 bases. CDR3 length: 16 residues. Germline-derived CDR1 and CDR2 are MGHDK and SYGVNS. J lost 2 bases, V lost 6 bases, and 5 bases had no gene match. The chain's CDR3 is CASSLAGGLAYNEQFF. For the CDR3, the DNA is TGTGCCAGCAGCCTAGCGGGAGGGCTCGCCTACAATGAGCAGTTCTTC. The variable domain in full, completed from reference TRBV25-1 and TRBJ2-1, reads EADIYQTPRYLVIGTGKKITLECSQTMGHDKMYWYQQDPGMELHLIHYSYGVNSTEKGDLSSESTVSRIRTEHFPLTLESARPSHTSQYLCASSLAGGLAYNEQFFGPGTRLTVL.

V usage is TRBV27 and J usage is TRBJ1-2, with D tentatively TRBD1 (5 bases). The CDR3 is made up of 15 amino acids. Germline V lookup: CDR1 MNHEY, CDR2 SMNVEV (reference sequence). V was shortened by 2 bases and J by 2 bases, with 12 bases between the two germline ends. Here the CDR3 reads CASSLGAAPNYGYTF. The CDR3 DNA reads TGTGCCAGCAGTTTAGGGGCAGCCCCCAACTATGGCTACACCTTC.

The chain carries TRBV12-5 and TRBJ2-7; 7 bases align to TRBD1. Germline CDR1 and CDR2: LGHNT and FRNRAP. Trimming at V came to 5 bases and at J to 4 bases, leaving 8 bases not matched to a gene. The CDR3 totals 14 residues. CDR3 DNA: TGTGCTAGTGGTCCAAGACAGGGTCGGTACGAGCAGTACTTC. Its protein is CASGPRQGRYEQYF. Filled out from reference TRBV12-5 and TRBJ2-7, the complete variable domain reads DARVTQTPRHKVTEMGQEVTMRCQPILGHNTVFWYRQTMMQGLELLAYFRNRAPLDDSGMPKDRFSAEMPDATLATLKIQPSEPRDSAVYFCASGPRQGRYEQYFGPGTRLTVT.

This clone was observed a handful of times. The V gene is TRBV6-5, the J gene TRBJ1-6; D unresolved. The germline CDR1 and CDR2 sequences are MNHEY and SVGAGI. The CDR3 contains 15 residues. Trimming stripped 6 bases from V and 5 bases from J, with 14 bases between. In DNA, the CDR3 is TGTGCCAGCAGAAATGCGGGGTCAAATAATTCACCCCTCCACTTT. Protein: CASRNAGSNNSPLHF.

The V gene is TRBV24-1, the J gene TRBJ2-2; 8 nucleotides line up with TRBD2. The V gene end was trimmed by 4 bases and the J gene end by 4 bases; junction bases not matched to a gene: 7. The V gene's germline CDR1 is KGHDR and CDR2 SFDVKD. The CDR3 has 16 amino acids. CDR3 sequence: CATSETSGGRTGELFF. The CDR3, as DNA: TGTGCCACCAGTGAGACGAGCGGGGGACGCACCGGGGAGCTGTTTTTT.

The rearrangement uses TRBV7-9 and TRBJ2-7; possible D gene TRBD2, 7 bases. There are 15 residues in the CDR3. V lost 7 bases, J lost 2 bases, and 18 bases lay in between. Germline assignment: CDR1 SEHNR and CDR2 FQNEAQ (reference sequence). Written as DNA, the CDR3 is TGTGCCAGCATCAAAGAGGGCGGGGGCACCTACGAGCAGTACTTC. Protein sequence: CASIKEGGGTYEQYF.

This chain links TRBV28 with TRBJ2-3; 10 nucleotides line up with TRBD2. The CDR3 is made up of 17 amino acids. The germline V gene encodes CDR1 MDHEN and CDR2 SYDVKM. V dropped 2 bases and J dropped 6; count of bases not matched to a gene: 11. The CDR3 is CASSLVGAGGPPDTQYF. CDR3 nucleotides: TGTGCCAGCAGTTTAGTGGGAGCGGGAGGGCCTCCGGATACGCAGTATTTT.

The chain links TRBV27 to TRBJ1-4, with D possibly matching TRBD1 (5 bases). V was pared by 5 bases and J by 5 bases, with 21 bases between. From germline, CDR1 is MNHEY and CDR2 SMNVEV (reference sequence). The CDR3 has 17 amino acids. The CDR3 protein is CASSSLPGGGENEKLFF. The CDR3 DNA reads TGTGCCAGCAGTAGCCTACCGGGGGGTGGCGAGAATGAAAAACTGTTTTTT.

The CDR3 loop is CASSQGGGGSYEQYF. Written as DNA, the CDR3 is TGTGCCAGCAGCCAAGGCGGCGGGGGCTCCTACGAGCAGTACTTC. The chain recombines TRBV3-1 (or the pseudogene TRBV3-2) with TRBJ2-7, with 7 bases matching TRBD2. CDR3 length: 15 residues. Germline V CDR1 and CDR2: LGHDT, YNNKEL (reference sequence). The ends lost 1 base at V and 0 bases at J; junction bases unmatched: 3.

The rearrangement links TRBV5-8 to TRBJ2-5, with unresolved D. The ends were cut back, 1 base at V and 9 bases at J, with 7 bases in the middle. Germline values: CDR1 SGHTS, CDR2 YDEGEE. There are 11 residues in the CDR3. CDR3 DNA sequence: TGTGCCAGCAGCTTGACGGTGGCCCAGTACTTC. It specifies CASSLTVAQYF.

This clone is a singleton in its sample. The chain employs TRBV28 and TRBJ1-2, with unresolved D. The CDR3 extends over 14 amino acids. V was shortened by 5 bases and J by 4 bases, with 14 bases between the two germline ends. Germline CDR1 MDHEN, CDR2 SYDVKM. CDR3 in amino acids: CASSTDFGGYGYTF. CDR3 DNA: TGTGCCAGCAGTACCGACTTCGGAGGCTATGGCTACACCTTC.

The genes are TRBV28 and TRBJ2-6; TRBD2 might be the D (6 bases). The V end lost 3 bases, the J end lost 0 bases, and 21 bases lay between the germline ends. Germline loops: CDR1 MDHEN, CDR2 SYDVKM. This CDR3 is built from 20 residues. CDR3 in DNA: TGTGCCAGCAGTTTGCGGGGAGGCTTAGGTGGAGTCTCTGGGGCCAACGTCCTGACTTTC. Its translation: CASSLRGGLGGVSGANVLTF.

The J gene is TRBJ2-1, the V gene TRBV7-8; 7 bases line up with TRBD2. Germline assignment: CDR1 SGHVS and CDR2 FQNEAQ. CDR3 size: 15 residues. With 1 base clipped from V and 4 bases from J, the junction kept 4 bases outside the gene matches. The CDR3 loop reads CASSLGTSLYNEQFF. The CDR3 DNA follows: TGTGCCAGCAGCTTAGGGACTAGTCTTTACAATGAGCAGTTCTTC.

The gene calls are TRBV18 and TRBJ2-2; no firm D call. CDR3 length equals 12 residues. Trimming cost V 4 bases and J 5 bases, with 5 bases left between them. The germline V gene encodes CDR1 KGHSH and CDR2 LQKENI. CDR3 loop: CASSRPTGELFF. In DNA form, the CDR3 reads TGTGCCAGCTCACGGCCTACCGGGGAGCTGTTTTTT.

The chain links TRBV27 to TRBJ2-1, with 8 bases lining up with TRBD2. Per germline, CDR1 MNHEY and CDR2 SMNVEV (reference sequence). Unmatched junction bases numbered 3, after V lost 2 bases and J lost 6 bases. The CDR3 covers 14 residues. In DNA, the CDR3 is TGTGCCAGCAGTTTAGGGACTAGTTTCAATGAGCAGTTCTTC. Its protein product is CASSLGTSFNEQFF.